Below, 17 T cell receptor beta chains from the same sample are listed, as sequenced in a study of blood T cell repertoires in COVID-19. TCRdb's table, derived via immunoSEQ multiplex PCR, lists solely in-frame clones and lacks some. The repertoire holds about 140,000 clones, 85% to 90% seen once, with 11% in the top ten. The specimen sequenced was peripheral blood. The source of these receptors is an elderly woman with acute or convalescent COVID-19.

This clone was detected only once. Germline is not matched at one junction end, which may reflect a read error. The rearrangement links TRBV7-7 to TRBJ2-5; D might be TRBD2 (6 bases). The CDR3 is 17 residues long. Germline CDR1 reads SSHAT; CDR2 reads FNYEAQ (reference sequence). The CDR3 nucleotides are TGTGCTAGCAGCTTAGGACCCCGCTCTAGCGAGGGGGAGACCCAGTACTTC. It codes for CASSLGPRSSEGETQYF.

V and J are TRBV18 and TRBJ1-1; D is uncertain. The CDR3 spans 14 residues. Trimming removed 0 bases at V and 1 base at J, with 6 bases between. CDR1 is KGHSH, CDR2 LQKENI, per germline. In DNA form, the CDR3 reads TGTGCCAGCTCACCACCGGGCAGGAACACTGAAGCTTTCTTT. The encoded protein is CASSPPGRNTEAFF.

The gene calls are TRBV9 and TRBJ1-5, with a possible D match to TRBD1 (6 bases). CDR3 length equals 15 residues. Germline V gene data show CDR1 as SGDLS and CDR2 as YYNGEE. V dropped 4 bases and J dropped 5 bases, with 16 bases sitting between them. The CDR3 reads CASSLGQGTDQPQHF. As DNA, the CDR3 is TGTGCCAGCAGCCTTGGGCAGGGGACGGATCAGCCCCAGCATTTT.

The J gene is TRBJ1-1, the V gene TRBV19, with D uncertain. This CDR3 comprises 12 residues. From germline, CDR1 is LNHDA and CDR2 SQIVND (reference sequence). The ends were cut back, 6 bases at V and 7 bases at J, with 12 bases in the middle. The CDR3 sequence is CASSDQVGEAFF. The DNA for the CDR3 is TGTGCCAGTAGCGACCAGGTGGGTGAAGCTTTCTTT. The complete variable domain, with remaining parts taken from reference TRBV19 and TRBJ1-1, reads DGGITQSPKYLFRKEGQNVTLSCEQNLNHDAMYWYRQDPGQGLRLIYYSQIVNDFQKGDIAEGYSVSREKKESFPLTVTSAQKNPTAFYLCASSDQVGEAFFGQGTRLTVV.

This clone has only one observation. This chain uses TRBV9 with TRBJ2-7; tentative D call: TRBD1 (7 bases). Germline assignment: CDR1 SGDLS and CDR2 YYNGEE. The CDR3 runs to 16 residues. V dropped 4 bases and J dropped 4 bases, with 21 bases sitting between them. The CDR3 protein is CASSRTEGTERYEQYF. DNA of the CDR3: TGTGCCAGCAGCCGGACGGAGGGGACAGAAAGGTACGAGCAGTACTTC.

The chain uses TRBV18 and TRBJ1-1, with D possibly TRBD1 on 5 matching bases. CDR3 size: 17 residues. V was trimmed by 3 bases and J by 1 base, leaving 18 bases between them. Germline V CDR1 and CDR2: KGHSH, LQKENI. CDR3 protein: CASSPTITLTENTEAFF. The CDR3 DNA is TGTGCCAGCTCACCGACGATAACTCTGACAGAGAACACTGAAGCTTTCTTT.

The chain is built from TRBV5-4 and TRBJ2-4, with 8 bases aligning to TRBD2. Germline CDR1 SGHNT, CDR2 YYREEE (reference sequence). V gave up 3 bases and J gave up 1 base; unmatched junction bases: 6. This CDR3 contains 16 residues. The CDR3 DNA reads TGTGCCAGCAGCTCCTCCCCGGGGGGGGCCAAAAACATTCAGTACTTC. This translates into CASSSSPGGAKNIQYF.

The rearrangement links TRBV30 to TRBJ1-5; D is unresolved. Germline V gene lookup returns CDR1 GTSNPN and CDR2 SVGIG (reference sequence). Trimming cost V 3 bases and J 0 bases, with 9 bases left between them. The CDR3 contains 14 residues. This CDR3 is CAWSLGGSNQPQHF. The CDR3 DNA reads TGTGCCTGGAGCTTAGGAGGTAGCAATCAGCCCCAGCATTTT.

The rearrangement uses TRBV5-1 and TRBJ1-2, with TRBD1 matching over 8 bases. V was pared by 5 bases and J by 4 bases, with 16 bases of the junction left unmatched. The CDR3 extends over 17 amino acids. From germline, CDR1 is SGHRS and CDR2 YFSETQ. This CDR3 reads CASSMGDRSDLPYGYTF. CDR3 bases: TGCGCCAGCAGTATGGGGGACAGGTCGGACCTTCCCTATGGCTACACCTTC. Supplemented by reference TRBV5-1 and TRBJ1-2, the full variable domain reads KAGVTQTPRYLIKTRGQQVTLSCSPISGHRSVSWYQQTPGQGLQFLFEYFSETQRNKGNFPGRFSGRQFSNSRSEMNVSTLELGDSALYLCASSMGDRSDLPYGYTFGSGTRLTVV.

The chain has TRBV27 and TRBJ1-6, with D possibly matching TRBD1 (5 bases). CDR3 size: 14 residues. Germline V gives CDR1 MNHEY, CDR2 SMNVEV (reference sequence). V was trimmed by 5 bases and J by 7 bases, leaving 12 bases between them. The CDR3 sequence: CASSVGARNSPLHF. CDR3 sequence (DNA): TGTGCCAGCAGTGTTGGGGCCCGGAATTCACCCCTCCACTTT.

This clone was counted a few times. The chain combines TRBV7-9 with TRBJ2-7; 10 bases are shared with TRBD1. Germline V gives CDR1 SEHNR, CDR2 FQNEAQ (reference sequence). CDR3 length equals 17 residues. V gave up 0 bases and J gave up 3 bases; unmatched junction bases: 8. The CDR3 region is CASSLARGTGVFYEQYF. Here the CDR3 DNA reads TGTGCCAGCAGCTTAGCCCGCGGGACAGGGGTTTTCTACGAGCAGTACTTC.

The chain joins TRBV24-1 to TRBJ1-5, with D unresolved. The germline gives CDR1 KGHDR, CDR2 SFDVKD. The CDR3 consists of 21 residues. Trimming removed 5 bases from V and 5 bases from J, with 33 bases in between. The CDR3 here is CATSVLHFTSCRFSRDQPQHF. The CDR3 bases are TGTGCCACCAGTGTCCTTCACTTTACCTCCTGCAGGTTCTCGCGGGATCAGCCCCAGCATTTT.

The CDR3 region has the DNA TGTGCCAGCTCAGCGGGACAGGGGGGCCTCACTGAAGCTTTCTTT. It yields the protein CASSAGQGGLTEAFF. The V call is TRBV18, the J call TRBJ1-1; 11 nucleotides line up with TRBD1. The CDR3 is made up of 15 amino acids. V dropped 5 bases and J dropped 4; count of bases not matched to a gene: 6. Germline V gene lookup returns CDR1 KGHSH and CDR2 LQKENI.

This chain connects TRBV3-1 (or the pseudogene TRBV3-2) to TRBJ1-5, with D maybe TRBD1 (6 bases). CDR3 length equals 14 residues. The V end was cut by 1 base, the J end by 6 bases, with 10 bases between. Germline V lookup: CDR1 LGHDT, CDR2 YNNKEL (reference sequence). The CDR3 region has the DNA TGTGCCAGCAGCCAAGGGACAGTGGGTCAGCCCCAGCATTTT. It yields the protein CASSQGTVGQPQHF.

The V gene is TRBV6-5, the J gene TRBJ1-1; D not resolved. V was pared by 2 bases and J by 4 bases, with 8 bases between. This CDR3 comprises 13 residues. Germline loops: CDR1 MNHEY, CDR2 SVGAGI. DNA for the CDR3: TGTGCCAGCAGTTACGACGGAGGCACTGAAGCTTTCTTT. It specifies CASSYDGGTEAFF.

The V gene is TRBV7-9, the J gene TRBJ1-4; no reliable D call. CDR3 length: 16 residues. V was cut by 5 bases and J by 8 bases, with 21 bases left in between. Per germline, CDR1 SEHNR and CDR2 FQNEAQ (reference sequence). The CDR3, as DNA: TGTGCCAGCAGCCCTAAAGGTTTGACATCTACGGAAAAACTGTTTTTT. This sequence encodes CASSPKGLTSTEKLFF.

This chain joins TRBV21-1 and TRBJ1-1; the table's D call, TRBD1, has no DNA check behind it. TRBV21-1 is shown as a pseudogene. The length of the CDR3 is 14 residues. The CDR3 region is CASSVREFSTEAFF. The DNA for the CDR3 is TGTGCCAGCAGCGTCAGGGAATTCAGCACTGAAGCTTTCTTT.